The clone carrying this T cell receptor (beta chain) was seen a single time. Its antigen is not identified. Trimming stripped 4 bases from V and 8 bases from J, with 14 bases between. CDR1 and CDR2 from the germline V gene are SQVTM and ANQGSEA. CDR3 length equals 12 residues. Generated by immunoSEQ multiplex PCR, the TCRdb table keeps only in-frame clones and is missing some. This table holds over a million clones, around 78% found once. These data originate in a study of shared clonotypes between healthy human individuals. Points from the study as a whole: Only blood underwent sampling, and tissue repertoires likely differ.

This TCR was sampled from a man younger than 35 in good health. Some clones in this sample may be carry-over from other donors' samples. The sample comprised memory CD4+ T cells from PBMCs. Subset reported: CD45RA-negative fraction. The chain carries TRBV29-1 and TRBJ1-2; D is perhaps TRBD1 (5 bases). CDR3 coding DNA: TGCAGCGTTGCCCCAGGGCAGCTGGGCTACACCTTC. This encodes CSVAPGQLGYTF.